These T cell receptor beta chains were read from a single sample in a study of cytomegalovirus exposure and HLA in healthy donors. Produced via immunoSEQ multiplex PCR; TCRdb's table is partial and in-frame only. The table includes around 50,000 clones, 72% detected once. Material: PBMCs. Receptor source: a man younger than 40 in good health and CMV-seronegative. Each CDR3 is given with its conserved first and last residue. The D gene is left open where the match is weak. Part of the rows lack a size; the others show once, few, many or a class for expanded clones.

CDR3 DNA,CDR3 protein,D gene,clone size,V gene,J gene
TGTGCCAGCAGAGAAAGACAGGGCGAAATCAATCAGCCCCAGCATTTT,CASRERQGEINQPQHF,TRBD1,few,TRBV6-1,TRBJ1-5
TGTGCCAGCAGTTACGCAGGGGGCAGTTCTAACTATGGCTACACCTTC,CASSYAGGSSNYGYTF,TRBD1,.,TRBV6-5,TRBJ1-2
TGCGCCAGCAGCTCCCCGGGACAGGGGAACACTGAAGCTTTCTTT,CASSSPGQGNTEAFF,TRBD1,.,TRBV10-1,TRBJ1-1
TGCGCCAGCAGTGAGTCGACTCAAAGGGACAGTTATGAAGAGACCCAGTACTTC,CASSESTQRDSYEETQYF,TRBD1,.,TRBV10-1,TRBJ2-5
TGTGCCAGCAGCGCGGGTCTCACAGATACGCAGTATTTT,CASSAGLTDTQYF,.,once,TRBV2,TRBJ2-3
TGCAGCGGAACGGTTGGGGGCCACTTCTCCTACAATGAGCAGTTCTTC,CSGTVGGHFSYNEQFF,.,.,TRBV29-1,TRBJ2-1
TGTGCCAGCAGCCGGGACTTCGGCCAAGAGACCCAGTACTTC,CASSRDFGQETQYF,.,.,TRBV21-1,TRBJ2-5
TGTGCCAGCTCACCACCGCCAGGGGGGATCGGGGAGCTGTTTTTT,CASSPPPGGIGELFF,.,.,TRBV18,TRBJ2-2
TGTGCCAGCAGCCCCAAACTAGGACAGGGCATGGGTTACGAGCAGTACTTC,CASSPKLGQGMGYEQYF,TRBD1,.,TRBV7-9,TRBJ2-7
TGTGCCAGCAGTGAAGACGGCACTAGCGGGAGGTCGTTCGGGGAGCTGTTTTTT,CASSEDGTSGRSFGELFF,TRBD2,.,TRBV25-1,TRBJ2-2
TGCGCCAGCAGCCCGACAGGGGAGGGAGAGACCCAGTACTTC,CASSPTGEGETQYF,.,.,TRBV4-1,TRBJ2-5
TGCGCCAGCAGCTTGGCCCGGGACTCAGATACGCAGTATTTT,CASSLARDSDTQYF,.,.,TRBV5-1,TRBJ2-3